Reported below is one T cell receptor beta chain. As yet, its antigen is unknown. This record comes from a study of beta chain features in type 1 diabetes. General study results and limits: Relative to healthy donors, patients appeared to have naive, central memory and Treg TCRB repertoires that were more similar. TCRB CDR3s were moderately but significantly shorter in Type 1 diabetes patients in all four CD4+ subsets.

The study reverse transcribed the entire isolated RNA, so it sequenced expressed TCRB transcripts. Using immunoSEQ multiplex PCR, the repertoire was profiled, and TCRdb retains in-frame clones only, with some absent. The top ten hold 0.7% of the sample, which has more than 150,000 clones, roughly 9% seen once. The V and J ends lost 4 bases and 1 base, in that order; junction bases with no gene match: 11. CDR3 size: 18 residues. CDR1 SGHNT and CDR2 YYREEE come from the germline V gene (reference sequence). The sequenced sample was central memory CD4+ T cells from blood. The chain combines TRBV5-4 with TRBJ2-6; 7 bases are a match to TRBD1. The receptor was derived from a woman aged 25 to 45 with type 1 diabetes. In DNA form, the CDR3 reads TGTGCCAGCAGCCCAGAGGACAGGCGTGGATCTGGGGCCAACGTCCTGACTTTC. Encoded protein: CASSPEDRRGSGANVLTF.